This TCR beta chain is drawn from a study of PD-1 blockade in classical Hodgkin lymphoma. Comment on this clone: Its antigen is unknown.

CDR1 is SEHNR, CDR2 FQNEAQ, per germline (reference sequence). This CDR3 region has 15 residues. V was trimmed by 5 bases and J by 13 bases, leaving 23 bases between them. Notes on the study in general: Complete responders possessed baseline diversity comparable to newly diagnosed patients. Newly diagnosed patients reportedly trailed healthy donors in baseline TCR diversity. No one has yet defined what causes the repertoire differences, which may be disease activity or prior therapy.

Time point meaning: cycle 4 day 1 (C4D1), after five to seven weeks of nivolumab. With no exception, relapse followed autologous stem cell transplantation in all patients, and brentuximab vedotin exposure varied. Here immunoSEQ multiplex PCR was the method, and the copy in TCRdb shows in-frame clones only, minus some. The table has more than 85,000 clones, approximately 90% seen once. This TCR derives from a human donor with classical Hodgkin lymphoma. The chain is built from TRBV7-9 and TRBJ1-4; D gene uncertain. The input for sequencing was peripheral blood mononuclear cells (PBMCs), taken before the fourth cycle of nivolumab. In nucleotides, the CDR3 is TGTGCCAGCAGCAGCCTCGGAGCCACCGAGAGCCTACTGTTTTTT. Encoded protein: CASSSLGATESLLFF.